These 23 T cell receptor beta chains were sequenced from one sample in a study of blood T cells in healthy people across ages. A second PCR of about 7 to 12 cycles used a sample-barcoded 5' primer and a J-beta primer mix. One entry per CDR3 protein, called by TCRdb with MiXCR from the 5' RACE reads. The repertoire holds about 1 million distinct CDR3 sequences, 40% to 50% seen once, with approximately 19% in the top ten. Sequenced material: blood. These receptor sequences come from a woman aged 60-75 years in good health.

This sequence joins TRBV6-2 or TRBV6-3 and TRBJ1-1, with 7 bases identical to TRBD1. This CDR3 comprises 15 residues. Per the germline V gene, CDR1 is MNHEY and CDR2 is SVGEGT. After removal of 5 bases from V and 6 bases from J, the junction contained 12 bases not matched to a gene. In DNA, the CDR3 is TGTGCCAGCAGTCATTATGACAGGGTGAATGCTGAAGCTTTCTTT. Translated, it gives CASSHYDRVNAEAFF.

V usage is TRBV20-1 and J usage is TRBJ2-7, with TRBD2 matching 11 bases. V gave up 3 bases and J gave up 0 bases; unmatched junction bases: 4. Germline V CDR1 and CDR2: DFQATT, SNEGSKA (reference sequence). CDR3 length equals 15 residues. The DNA for the CDR3 is TGCAGTGCTAGGGCTACTAGCGGGAGCTCCTACGAGCAGTACTTC. It is translated as CSARATSGSSYEQYF.

The chain recombines TRBV18 with TRBJ1-6; 8 nucleotides match TRBD1. This CDR3 is built from 15 residues. Germline-derived CDR1 and CDR2 are KGHSH and LQKENI. The J segment lost 7 bases and the V segment lost 5 bases, leaving 7 bases of the junction unmatched. CDR3 residues: CASSSNRGENSPLHF. Written as DNA, the CDR3 is TGTGCCAGCTCATCCAACAGGGGGGAGAATTCACCCCTCCACTTT.

This rearrangement joins TRBV5-1 to TRBJ2-7; 12 bases fit TRBD2. Germline CDR1 and CDR2: SGHRS and YFSETQ. V shed 2 bases and J 6 bases; nucleotides not matched to a gene: 6. The CDR3 extends over 15 amino acids. The CDR3 loop is CASSLETSGRGEQYF. The CDR3 nucleotides are TGCGCCAGCAGCTTAGAGACTAGCGGGAGAGGCGAGCAGTACTTC.

The chain couples TRBV28 to TRBJ1-2; D unclear. Germline V CDR1 and CDR2: MDHEN, SYDVKM. CDR3 size: 12 residues. V was shortened by 5 bases and J by 7 bases, with 11 bases between the two germline ends. The CDR3, as DNA: TGTGCCAGCAGTCGTCGATGGGGTGGCTACACCTTC. Translated: CASSRRWGGYTF.

This clonotype was seen only a few times. The V and J genes are TRBV29-1 and TRBJ1-1; TRBD1 aligns across 9 bases. Trimming at V came to 5 bases and at J to 5 bases, leaving 15 bases not matched to a gene. Germline CDR1 and CDR2: SQVTM and ANQGSEA. The CDR3 has 16 residues. The CDR3 is CSVFDLGTGSETEAFF. The CDR3, as DNA: TGCAGCGTTTTTGACCTCGGGACAGGGAGTGAGACTGAAGCTTTCTTT.

The rearrangement uses TRBV10-3 and TRBJ1-5; D gene unclear. Trimming took 2 bases from V and 0 from J, leaving 2 bases between them. Germline-derived CDR1 and CDR2 are ENHRY and SYGVKD. This CDR3 region has 13 residues. The CDR3 region is CAISEVSNQPQHF. The CDR3 coding sequence is TGTGCCATCAGTGAGGTTAGCAATCAGCCCCAGCATTTT.

As to this clonotype: A single base separates this from a much larger clone, so it may be a read error. J is TRBJ2-7 and V is TRBV18; D is possibly TRBD1 (5 bases). The CDR3 totals 14 residues. Trimming stripped 2 bases from V and 5 bases from J, with 13 bases between. Germline CDR1 is KGHSH and CDR2 is LQKENI. The CDR3 spells CASSPTGRVHEQYF. The CDR3, as DNA: TGTGCCAGCTCACCAACAGGCAGGGTCCACGAGCAGTACTTC.

This clonotype was detected a few times. The chain joins TRBV7-6 to TRBJ1-4, with D unresolved. Germline V gene data show CDR1 as SGHVS and CDR2 as FNYEAQ. Trimming removed 1 base from V and 7 bases from J, with 10 bases in between. This CDR3 has 14 amino acids. CDR3 sequence: CASSLEGNSEKLFF. The CDR3 nucleotides read TGTGCCAGCAGCTTAGAAGGGAACAGTGAAAAACTGTTTTTT.

This sequence joins TRBV5-5 and TRBJ2-1; a possible D gene is TRBD2 (5 bases). The V gene lost 0 bases and the J gene lost 5 bases, with 12 bases spanning the gap. Germline lookup yields CDR1 SGHKS and CDR2 YYEKEE (reference sequence). The CDR3 extends over 15 amino acids. CDR3 sequence reads: CASSLADLADNEQFF. The DNA of the CDR3 is TGTGCCAGCAGCTTGGCCGATCTAGCCGACAATGAGCAGTTCTTC.

This clonotype occurred a few times. For the CDR3, the DNA is TGCAGCGTCGGGGGACAGGGGCTAAATCAGCCCCAGCATTTT. This encodes CSVGGQGLNQPQHF. The V call is TRBV29-1, the J call TRBJ1-5, with TRBD1 identical over 10 bases. J was trimmed by 4 bases and V by 6 bases; bases with no gene match: 6. Germline V lookup: CDR1 SQVTM, CDR2 ANQGSEA. The CDR3 sequence is 14 residues long.

This clonotype was observed a handful of times. CDR3 coding DNA: TGCAGTGCTACCACCGGGAGTGGGTACGAGCAGTACTTC. This gives the protein CSATTGSGYEQYF. The V and J genes are TRBV20-1 and TRBJ2-7, with D maybe TRBD2 (6 bases). The length of the CDR3 is 13 residues. Per the germline V gene, CDR1 is DFQATT and CDR2 is SNEGSKA (reference sequence). V lost 4 bases and J 4 bases, leaving 14 bases between the germline ends.

V gene TRBV12-3 or TRBV12-4 combines with J gene TRBJ2-1, with 7 bases fitting TRBD2. Trimming removed 11 bases from V and 0 bases from J; junction bases left unmatched: 7. The CDR3 has 14 residues. CDR3 amino acids: CAGKAGSSYNEQFF. The CDR3 DNA sequence: TGTGCCGGCAAAGCGGGGAGCTCCTACAATGAGCAGTTCTTC.

The gene calls are TRBV7-2 and TRBJ2-1, with D possibly being TRBD2 (6 bases). Trimming took 1 base from V and 1 from J, leaving 11 bases between them. The CDR3 runs to 16 residues. CDR1 SGHTA and CDR2 FQGNSA come from the germline V gene. DNA for the CDR3: TGTGCCAGCAGCTTAGGGCGAGCGGGTTCCTACAATGAGCAGTTCTTC. Encoded protein: CASSLGRAGSYNEQFF.

The V gene is TRBV12-3 or TRBV12-4, the J gene TRBJ1-6; D is possibly TRBD1 (5 bases). V gave up 2 bases and J gave up 10 bases, with 12 bases separating them. The CDR3 runs to 14 residues. The CDR3 DNA follows: TGTGCCAGCAGTTTACAGGGCTCTGTGTCACCCCTCCACTTT. Translating gives CASSLQGSVSPLHF.

The chain is built from TRBV3-1 and TRBJ1-6; no firm D call. This CDR3 region has 13 residues. Deletions cut 6 bases from V and 10 bases from J, with 13 bases between. Germline CDR1 reads LGHDT; CDR2 reads YNNKEL (reference sequence). The CDR3 sequence: CASSADRRSPLHF. In DNA, the CDR3 is TGTGCCAGCAGTGCGGATAGGAGGTCACCCCTCCACTTT.

A few counts support this clonotype. The chain carries TRBV6-6 and TRBJ2-1, with no clear D. CDR1 is MNHNY and CDR2 is SVGAGI in the germline V gene (reference sequence). This CDR3 is 13 amino acids long. Trimming took off 2 bases at V and 9 bases at J, with 11 bases between the two ends. This CDR3 reads CASSYVGYGEQFF. Here the CDR3 DNA reads TGTGCCAGCAGTTACGTGGGGTACGGTGAGCAGTTCTTC.

This clonotype has just a few counts. The chain couples TRBV3-1 to TRBJ2-3; the D gene is possibly TRBD2 (5 bases). Trimming stripped 0 bases from V and 4 bases from J, with 11 bases between. There are 15 residues in the CDR3. The germline V gene has CDR1 LGHDT and CDR2 YNNKEL (reference sequence). CDR3 nucleotide sequence: TGTGCCAGCAGCCAAGAAGGAGGAGGAGCAGATACGCAGTATTTT. Protein product: CASSQEGGGADTQYF.

The chain joins TRBV3-1 to TRBJ2-3, with a possible D match to TRBD2 (5 bases). This CDR3 has 16 amino acids. Germline loops: CDR1 LGHDT, CDR2 YNNKEL (reference sequence). V lost 0 bases and J lost 0, with 10 bases in between. The CDR3 region is CASSQESGISTDTQYF. The CDR3 region has the DNA TGTGCCAGCAGCCAAGAAAGCGGCATCAGCACAGATACGCAGTATTTT.

This clonotype was counted only a few times. V gene TRBV20-1 combines with J gene TRBJ2-1; TRBD2 aligns across 13 bases. The CDR3 is 14 amino acids. The V gene's germline CDR1 is DFQATT and CDR2 SNEGSKA (reference sequence). Trimming cost V 4 bases and J 8 bases; bases outside gene matches: 5. The CDR3 reads CSATRTSGSYEQFF. In nucleotides, the CDR3 is TGCAGTGCTACCCGGACTAGCGGGAGCTATGAGCAGTTCTTC.

The rearrangement joins TRBV11-2 to TRBJ2-5; D remains ambiguous. Germline V gives CDR1 SGHAT, CDR2 FQNNGV. V was shortened by 1 base and J by 9 bases, with 6 bases between the two germline ends. CDR3 size: 11 residues. CDR3 loop: CASSLGNSQYF. The CDR3, as DNA: TGTGCCAGCAGCTTAGGGAACTCCCAGTACTTC.

The rearrangement joins TRBV25-1 to TRBJ1-5, with D perhaps matching TRBD1 (5 bases). V was clipped by 6 bases and J by 3 bases, with 12 bases between them. Looked up from germline, CDR1 is MGHDK and CDR2 is SYGVNS. CDR3 length: 14 amino acids. CDR3 DNA sequence: TGTGCCAGCAGGCATGCGGGGACCAATCAGCCCCAGCATTTT. Protein: CASRHAGTNQPQHF.

This clonotype was detected only a few times. This rearrangement joins TRBV27 to TRBJ2-3, with D hard to call. Trimming left V 6 bases short and J 1 base short, with 14 bases between. The V gene's germline CDR1 is MNHEY and CDR2 SMNVEV (reference sequence). This CDR3 has 15 amino acids. CDR3 in DNA: TGTGCCAGCAGCCAAACTCCTGGGGGCACAGATACGCAGTATTTT. It is translated as CASSQTPGGTDTQYF.